Detailed here is one T cell receptor beta chain. These data belong to a study of blood T cell repertoires in COVID-19. Across the whole study: T cells, B-cell-depleted T cells, or PBMCs provided the cDNA or gDNA that served as material.

As handled by the study authors: Amplification from reference gene primers served as the basis for estimated nucleated cell counts. Some clones are missing from TCRdb's copy, which holds only in-frame ones; the method was immunoSEQ multiplex PCR. Clone size and the V and J calls come from that table; the DNA yielded D and trimming. The sample has around 25,000 clones; over 85% are singletons. The junction had 8 bases not matched to a gene; V was cut back by 7 bases and J by 1 base. CDR3 length equals 15 residues. The germline V gene has CDR1 MNHEY and CDR2 SMNVEV (reference sequence). The V call is TRBV27, the J call TRBJ2-7; 9 nucleotides align to TRBD1. The sample comprised peripheral blood. This receptor was obtained from a human donor in a cohort sampled during active COVID-19. CDR3 residues: CASKNRGRGSYEQYF. In nucleotides, the CDR3 is TGTGCCAGCAAGAACAGGGGGCGCGGGTCCTACGAGCAGTACTTC.